This is a list of T cell receptor beta chains from one sample in a study of CD8 T cells in ankylosing spondylitis. TCRdb passed the 5' RACE reads through MiXCR, listing each CDR3 protein once. The sample records about 250,000 distinct CDR3 sequences, approximately 30% being singletons. Sequencing input: blood, either unsorted or a sorted T cell fraction (not recorded which). The receptors come from a male donor with ankylosing spondylitis or in good health (not recorded which). The conserved cysteine and the conserved F or W are not part of the CDR3 here. The order of the fields is CDR3 protein, CDR3 length, J gene, V gene.

CDR3: ASSQGDRGYEQY
length: 12
J: TRBJ2-7
V: TRBV3-1

CDR3: ASSPPQAETQY
length: 11
J: TRBJ2-5
V: TRBV7-9

CDR3: ASSKGLAGLETQY
length: 13
J: TRBJ2-5
V: TRBV6-1

CDR3: ASSLVGTGYNEQF
length: 13
J: TRBJ2-1
V: TRBV5-1

CDR3: ASTPGEGSEAF
length: 11
J: TRBJ1-1
V: TRBV28

CDR3: SPNSRGWDTGELF
length: 13
J: TRBJ2-2
V: TRBV29-1

CDR3: ASRPRDRGNQPQH
length: 13
J: TRBJ1-5
V: TRBV27

CDR3: ASAAGGHLDEQF
length: 12
J: TRBJ2-1
V: TRBV7-9

CDR3: ASSLSPRGETQY
length: 12
J: TRBJ2-5
V: TRBV12-3/TRBV12-4

CDR3: ASSLDGQNYGYT
length: 12
J: TRBJ1-2
V: TRBV7-9

CDR3: ASRDTRRTYGYT
length: 12
J: TRBJ1-2
V: TRBV6-1

CDR3: AISVASNQPQH
length: 11
J: TRBJ1-5
V: TRBV10-3

CDR3: ASSSTIAGAKQETQY
length: 15
J: TRBJ2-5
V: TRBV5-5

CDR3: AISVSGPIGQPYEQY
length: 15
J: TRBJ2-7
V: TRBV10-3

CDR3: SSPGRSSTDTQY
length: 12
J: TRBJ2-3
V: TRBV20-1

CDR3: SATGKETQY
length: 9
J: TRBJ2-5
V: TRBV20-1

CDR3: ASSPRGDADTQY
length: 12
J: TRBJ2-3
V: TRBV7-9

CDR3: SARSSGQVKKETQY
length: 14
J: TRBJ2-5
V: TRBV20-1

CDR3: ASSLERLEGYEQY
length: 13
J: TRBJ2-7
V: TRBV5-6

CDR3: ASSHAGTALNTEAF
length: 14
J: TRBJ1-1
V: TRBV6-5

CDR3: ASSSGRLNQPQH
length: 12
J: TRBJ1-5
V: TRBV6-1

CDR3: ASSDSGLAGGEQF
length: 13
J: TRBJ2-1
V: TRBV6-4

CDR3: ASSPGTGKNSPLH
length: 13
J: TRBJ1-6
V: TRBV6-1

CDR3: SARDHVGEQF
length: 10
J: TRBJ2-1
V: TRBV20-1

CDR3: ASSPWSGETQY
length: 11
J: TRBJ2-5
V: TRBV4-1

CDR3: SARALGRFDLQTQY
length: 14
J: TRBJ2-5
V: TRBV20-1

CDR3: AISRDRGQYEQY
length: 12
J: TRBJ2-7
V: TRBV10-3

CDR3: ASSLGAGEQY
length: 10
J: TRBJ2-7
V: TRBV5-1

CDR3: ATGDSPYNEQF
length: 11
J: TRBJ2-1
V: TRBV5-1

CDR3: ASSFRTGELF
length: 10
J: TRBJ2-2
V: TRBV12-3/TRBV12-4

CDR3: SARPGLAGVSFTDTQY
length: 16
J: TRBJ2-3
V: TRBV20-1

CDR3: SGGTSMADTQY
length: 11
J: TRBJ2-3
V: TRBV29-1

CDR3: ASSQTGTGEETQY
length: 13
J: TRBJ2-5
V: TRBV5-1

CDR3: SARKPLNTGELF
length: 12
J: TRBJ2-2
V: TRBV20-1

CDR3: SARDRDRNSNQPQH
length: 14
J: TRBJ1-5
V: TRBV20-1

CDR3: SFYRVDSGYT
length: 10
J: TRBJ1-2
V: TRBV20-1

CDR3: ASSVVGSGGPSYNEQF
length: 16
J: TRBJ2-1
V: TRBV9

CDR3: ASSSTDYLAKNIQY
length: 14
J: TRBJ2-4
V: TRBV3-1

CDR3: SARNRTDTQY
length: 10
J: TRBJ2-3
V: TRBV20-1

CDR3: SASPDTDTQY
length: 10
J: TRBJ2-3
V: TRBV20-1

CDR3: ASSPRDRVFEQY
length: 12
J: TRBJ2-7
V: TRBV9

CDR3: ASSPGQRGNQPQH
length: 13
J: TRBJ1-5
V: TRBV5-5